The T cell receptor (beta chain) described here comes from a study of T cell changes during pregnancy in multiple sclerosis. The CDR3 extends over 14 amino acids. Trimming took 0 bases from V and 1 from J, leaving 6 bases between them. In germline, CDR1 is MNHEY, CDR2 SMNVEV (reference sequence). Assay: immunoSEQ multiplex PCR; the TCRdb copy retains only in-frame clones and omits some. The sample lists around 66,000 clones; 91% were seen once. The specimen comprised peripheral blood, sampled after pregnancy. The chain has TRBV27 and TRBJ1-1; unclear D gene. The receptor's source is a female donor in good health, enrolled as a control in a pregnancy study. CDR3 DNA: TGTGCCAGCAGTTTATCCTACGGGAACACTGAAGCTTTCTTT. The encoded protein is CASSLSYGNTEAFF.